These 17 T cell receptor beta chains share one sample of origin, sequenced in a study of cytomegalovirus exposure and HLA in healthy donors. PCR amplification relied on 60 Vbeta primers (plus 13 Jbeta primers). The method was immunoSEQ multiplex PCR; TCRdb's version includes in-frame clones alone and lacks a portion of them. Of about 130,000 clones in the sample, around 73% are singletons; the top ten hold over 1.2%. The sample was PBMCs. These receptors all stem from a female donor in good health and CMV-seronegative.

This clone appeared a single time. The genes are TRBV19 and TRBJ2-1; 11 bases line up with TRBD2. This CDR3 has 15 residues. Germline V lookup: CDR1 LNHDA, CDR2 SQIVND (reference sequence). Trimming at V came to 7 bases and at J to 7 bases, leaving 9 bases not matched to a gene. The CDR3 coding sequence is TGTGCCAGTAAAATAGCGGGAGGGTCACTAAATGAGCAGTTCTTC. Translation gives CASKIAGGSLNEQFF.

The rearrangement joins TRBV29-1 to TRBJ2-2; 8 positions match TRBD1. Germline V gene data show CDR1 as SQVTM and CDR2 as ANQGSEA. V dropped 4 bases and J dropped 0; count of bases not matched to a gene: 13. There are 18 residues in the CDR3. In DNA, the CDR3 is TGCAGCGTTGTTATTGGCGACAGGGGATGGGCGAACACCGGGGAGCTGTTTTTT. This encodes CSVVIGDRGWANTGELFF.

This chain connects TRBV6-6 to TRBJ2-7, with 8 positions matching TRBD2. The CDR3 totals 15 residues. Trimming took 7 bases from V and 1 from J; bases not matched to a gene: 9. CDR1 is MNHNY and CDR2 is SVGAGI in the germline V gene (reference sequence). CDR3 sequence: CASTDTSGPSYEQYF. CDR3 nucleotide sequence: TGTGCCAGCACCGATACTAGCGGCCCTTCCTACGAGCAGTACTTC.

This chain links TRBV7-3 with TRBJ2-1, with 8 bases aligning to TRBD1. In germline, CDR1 is SGHTA, CDR2 FQGTGA. V dropped 6 bases and J dropped 6; count of bases not matched to a gene: 10. The CDR3 spans 15 residues. As DNA, the CDR3 is TGTGCCAGCAGAGCAGGGACAGGAGGTTCCAATGAGCAGTTCTTC. Its protein is CASRAGTGGSNEQFF.

The V gene is TRBV25-1, the J gene TRBJ2-5; possible D gene TRBD2, 7 bases. CDR1 and CDR2 from the germline V gene are MGHDK and SYGVNS. V lost 2 bases to trimming and J lost 5 bases, with 12 bases between them. The CDR3 has 14 amino acids. CDR3 region: CASSEGGGRETQYF. CDR3 bases: TGTGCCAGCAGTGAAGGGGGGGGCCGGGAGACCCAGTACTTC.

The gene calls are TRBV5-4 and TRBJ2-2, with 8 positions matching TRBD1. The CDR3 is 15 residues long. CDR1 and CDR2 from the germline V gene are SGHNT and YYREEE (reference sequence). The V and J ends lost 6 bases and 7 bases, in that order; junction bases with no gene match: 11. CDR3: CASTSRAGGSGELFF. CDR3 nucleotides: TGTGCCAGCACTTCTCGGGCAGGGGGCAGCGGGGAGCTGTTTTTT.

The chain uses TRBV5-1 and TRBJ2-1, with 7 bases identical to TRBD2. The ends lost 0 bases at V and 4 bases at J; junction bases unmatched: 4. The germline CDR1 and CDR2 sequences are SGHRS and YFSETQ. The CDR3 runs 15 residues. The CDR3 is CASSLVGGIYNEQFF. The CDR3 DNA is TGCGCCAGCAGCTTGGTGGGAGGGATATACAATGAGCAGTTCTTC.

V usage is TRBV28 and J usage is TRBJ2-7; 8 bases align to TRBD1. The germline CDR1 and CDR2 sequences are MDHEN and SYDVKM. Trimming cost V 4 bases and J 2 bases; bases outside gene matches: 10. The CDR3 extends over 16 amino acids. CDR3 amino acids: CASSSPGQVLAYEQYF. For the CDR3, the DNA is TGTGCCAGCAGTTCTCCGGGACAGGTCCTAGCCTACGAGCAGTACTTC.

Only a few counts were recorded for this clone. This CDR3 is CASTSRTGVYGYTF. CDR3 in DNA: TGTGCCAGTACCTCCCGGACAGGGGTCTATGGCTACACCTTC. V gene TRBV19 combines with J gene TRBJ1-2; 9 nucleotides agree with TRBD1. The ends lost 7 bases at V and 4 bases at J; junction bases unmatched: 7. Germline CDR1 is LNHDA and CDR2 is SQIVND (reference sequence). CDR3 size: 14 residues.

V is TRBV28 and J is TRBJ2-7; D not certain. The CDR3 is 12 amino acids. Trimming took off 1 base at V and 3 bases at J, with 4 bases between the two ends. Germline V gives CDR1 MDHEN, CDR2 SYDVKM. The CDR3 DNA sequence: TGTGCCAGCAGTTTATTTAGCTACGAGCAGTACTTC. As protein: CASSLFSYEQYF.

V usage is TRBV30 and J usage is TRBJ2-2, with D unclear. Deletions cut 1 base from V and 6 bases from J, with 12 bases between. The germline V gene has CDR1 GTSNPN and CDR2 SVGIG (reference sequence). The CDR3 totals 14 residues. CDR3 sequence: CAWSDGRIAGELFF. The CDR3, as DNA: TGTGCCTGGAGTGATGGCAGGATAGCCGGGGAGCTGTTTTTT.

This chain uses TRBV28 with TRBJ2-7; a weak D match, TRBD1 (5 bases). CDR1 MDHEN and CDR2 SYDVKM come from the germline V gene. Trimming stripped 7 bases from V and 1 base from J, with 17 bases between. This CDR3 is 15 amino acids long. CDR3 in DNA: TGTGCCAGCACCCCCTTGGGGCCAGTTTCCTACGAGCAGTACTTC. It encodes CASTPLGPVSYEQYF.

The V and J genes are TRBV7-2 and TRBJ2-1, with TRBD1 matching over 7 bases. The germline CDR1 and CDR2 sequences are SGHTA and FQGNSA. The CDR3 is made up of 14 amino acids. V was pared by 4 bases and J by 7 bases, with 7 bases of the junction left unmatched. This CDR3 is CASSSTGTANEQFF. The CDR3 DNA is TGTGCCAGCAGCTCAACCGGGACAGCTAATGAGCAGTTCTTC.

The chain recombines TRBV9 with TRBJ2-7; the D gene is possibly TRBD2 (5 bases). The germline gives CDR1 SGDLS, CDR2 YYNGEE. Trimming cost V 0 bases and J 0 bases, with 7 bases left between them. CDR3 length: 14 residues. CDR3 amino acids: CASSVAGYSYEQYF. In nucleotides, the CDR3 is TGTGCCAGCAGCGTAGCGGGATACTCCTACGAGCAGTACTTC.

A note on this clone: Other DNA sequences of this sample code for an identical CDR3. V usage is TRBV29-1 and J usage is TRBJ2-3, with D possibly TRBD1 on 6 matching bases. This CDR3 region has 16 residues. Germline assignment: CDR1 SQVTM and CDR2 ANQGSEA. V was trimmed by 6 bases and J by 2 bases, leaving 21 bases between them. CDR3 coding DNA: TGCAGCGTGACGGGGCAGGGGAAATGGGACACAGATACGCAGTATTTT. This codes for CSVTGQGKWDTDTQYF.

The V gene is TRBV7-2, the J gene TRBJ1-6, with 8 bases aligning to TRBD1. After removal of 6 bases from V and 5 bases from J, the junction contained 6 bases not matched to a gene. Looked up from germline, CDR1 is SGHTA and CDR2 is FQGNSA. The CDR3 sequence is 15 residues long. The CDR3 spells CASRPQTGDNSPLHF. In nucleotides, the CDR3 is TGTGCCAGCAGACCCCAGACAGGGGATAATTCACCCCTCCACTTT.

The chain has TRBV6-4 and TRBJ1-5; D might be TRBD1 (5 bases). CDR3 length: 14 amino acids. Germline CDR1 reads MRHNA; CDR2 reads SNTAGT. V lost 4 bases and J lost 7, with 14 bases in between. CDR3 in amino acids: CASSVSGYGQPQHF. The CDR3 DNA reads as TGTGCCAGCAGTGTTTCAGGGTACGGGCAGCCCCAGCATTTT.